The TCR beta chain described here comes from a study of Ad26.COV2.S vaccination and SARS-CoV-2 variants. About the research overall: Ad26.COV2.S arm of COV1001 included the donor. Intramuscularly, Ad26.COV2.S was given either once or twice, 56 days apart. Study-wide points: Relative to placebo recipients, vaccine recipients exhibited elevated spike-specific TCR breadth.

The treatment denotes: around 19 received Ad26.COV2.S at low or high dose, single or two shots; 5 received placebo; per-sample allocation not given. Material that was analyzed had been drawn on day 63 after the first vaccine or placebo injection. The table came from immunoSEQ multiplex PCR; TCRdb's copy has only in-frame clones and leaves some out. Of about 350,000 clones listed, 85% to 90% are singletons. The CDR3 sequence is 18 residues long. About this clone itself: Its antigen is as yet unknown.

This receptor was taken from a person aged 18-65 years who received the Ad26.COV2.S COVID-19 vaccine or a placebo. The chain couples TRBV21-1 to TRBJ2-5; no check of the table's D call, TRBD2, against the DNA was made. TRBV21-1 is designated a pseudogene. Sequenced material: peripheral blood, taken in a trial of Ad26.COV2.S vaccine versus placebo. CDR3 nucleotide sequence: TGTGCCAGCAACCCAAGTATACCGGCGGGCGGGGACCAAGAGACCCAGTACTTC. It codes for CASNPSIPAGGDQETQYF.